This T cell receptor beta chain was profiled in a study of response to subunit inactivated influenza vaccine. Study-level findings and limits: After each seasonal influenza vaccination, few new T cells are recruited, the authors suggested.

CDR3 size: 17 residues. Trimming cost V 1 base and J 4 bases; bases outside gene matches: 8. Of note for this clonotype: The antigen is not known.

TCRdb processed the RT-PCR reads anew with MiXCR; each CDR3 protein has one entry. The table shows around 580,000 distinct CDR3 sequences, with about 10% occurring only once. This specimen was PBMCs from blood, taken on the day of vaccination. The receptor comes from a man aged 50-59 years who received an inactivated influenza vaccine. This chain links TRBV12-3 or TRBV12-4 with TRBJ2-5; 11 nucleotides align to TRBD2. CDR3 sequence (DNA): TGTGCCAGCAGTTTAGAGGGCACTAGCGGGAGCGGAGAGACCCAGTACTTC. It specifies CASSLEGTSGSGETQYF.